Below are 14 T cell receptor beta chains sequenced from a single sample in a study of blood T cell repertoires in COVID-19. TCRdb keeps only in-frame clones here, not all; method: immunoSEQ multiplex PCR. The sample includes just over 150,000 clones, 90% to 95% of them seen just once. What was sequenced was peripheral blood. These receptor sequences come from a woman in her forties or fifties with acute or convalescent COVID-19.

DNA for the CDR3: TGTGCCACCAGAGGCTCGGGGGAGAAACGGTACAATGAGCAGTTCTTC. Its protein product is CATRGSGEKRYNEQFF. V gene TRBV24-1 combines with J gene TRBJ2-1, with D possibly being TRBD2 (6 bases). The CDR3 runs 16 residues. Germline values: CDR1 KGHDR, CDR2 SFDVKD. Trimming cost V 7 bases and J 4 bases, with 19 bases left between them.

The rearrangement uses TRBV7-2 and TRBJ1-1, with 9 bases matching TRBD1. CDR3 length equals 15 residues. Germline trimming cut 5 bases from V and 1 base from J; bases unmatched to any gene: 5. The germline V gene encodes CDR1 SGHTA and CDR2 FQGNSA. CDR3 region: CASSRTGARNTEAFF. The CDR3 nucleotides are TGTGCCAGCAGCCGGACAGGGGCCCGGAACACTGAAGCTTTCTTT.

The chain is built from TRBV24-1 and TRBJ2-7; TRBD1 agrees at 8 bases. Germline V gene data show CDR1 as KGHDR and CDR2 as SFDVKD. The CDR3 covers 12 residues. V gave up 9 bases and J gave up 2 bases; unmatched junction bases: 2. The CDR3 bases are TGTGCCACCGGACAGGGTCCCTACGAGCAGTACTTC. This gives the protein CATGQGPYEQYF.

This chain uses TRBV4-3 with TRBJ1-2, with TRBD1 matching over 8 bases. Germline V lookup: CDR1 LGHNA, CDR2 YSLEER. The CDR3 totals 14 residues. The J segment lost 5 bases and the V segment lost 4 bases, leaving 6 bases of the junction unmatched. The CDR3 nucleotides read TGCGCCAGCAGCCCAACGACAGGGGAATATGGCTACACCTTC. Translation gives CASSPTTGEYGYTF.

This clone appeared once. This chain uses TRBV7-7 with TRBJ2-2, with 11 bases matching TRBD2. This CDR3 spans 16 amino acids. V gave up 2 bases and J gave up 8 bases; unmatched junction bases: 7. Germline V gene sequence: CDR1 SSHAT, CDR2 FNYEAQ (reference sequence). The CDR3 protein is CASSLQLAGAGGELFF. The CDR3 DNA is TGTGCCAGCAGCTTACAACTAGCGGGGGCCGGAGGGGAGCTGTTTTTT. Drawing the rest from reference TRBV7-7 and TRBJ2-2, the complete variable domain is GAGVSQSPRYKVTKRGQDVTLRCDPISSHATLYWYQQALGQGPEFLTYFNYEAQPDKSGLPSDRFSAERPEGSISTLTIQRTEQRDSAMYRCASSLQLAGAGGELFFGEGSRLTVL.

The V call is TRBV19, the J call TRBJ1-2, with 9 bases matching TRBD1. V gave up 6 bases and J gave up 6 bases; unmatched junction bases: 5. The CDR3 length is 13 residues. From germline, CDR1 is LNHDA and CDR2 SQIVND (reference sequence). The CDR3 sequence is CASRRTGVDGYTF. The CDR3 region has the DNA TGTGCCAGTAGAAGGACAGGGGTCGATGGCTACACCTTC.

This chain's CDR3 is CASSSGTGELFF. CDR3 coding DNA: TGTGCCAGCAGCTCAGGGACCGGGGAGCTGTTTTTT. The rearrangement links TRBV11-2 to TRBJ2-2, with a weak D call TRBD1 (5 bases). Germline V CDR1 and CDR2: SGHAT, FQNNGV. The CDR3 loop spans 12 amino acids. V dropped 4 bases and J dropped 5 bases, with 5 bases sitting between them.

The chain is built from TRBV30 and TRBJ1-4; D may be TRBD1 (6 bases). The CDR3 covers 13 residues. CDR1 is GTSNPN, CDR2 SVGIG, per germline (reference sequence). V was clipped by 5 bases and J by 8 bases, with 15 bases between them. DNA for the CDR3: TGTGCCTGGGAACAGGGTTTAAAGGAAAAACTGTTTTTT. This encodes CAWEQGLKEKLFF. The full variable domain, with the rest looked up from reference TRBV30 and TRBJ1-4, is SQTIHQWPATLVQPVGSPLSLECTVEGTSNPNLYWYRQAAGRGLQLLFYSVGIGQISSEVPQNLSASRPQDRQFILSSKKLLLSDSGFYLCAWEQGLKEKLFFGSGTQLSVL.

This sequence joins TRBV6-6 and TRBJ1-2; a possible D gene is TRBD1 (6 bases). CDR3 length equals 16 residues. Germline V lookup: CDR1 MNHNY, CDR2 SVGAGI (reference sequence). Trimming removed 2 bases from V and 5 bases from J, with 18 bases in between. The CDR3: CASSYGTGLTPYGYTF. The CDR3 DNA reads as TGTGCCAGCAGTTACGGAACAGGGCTAACTCCATATGGCTACACCTTC.

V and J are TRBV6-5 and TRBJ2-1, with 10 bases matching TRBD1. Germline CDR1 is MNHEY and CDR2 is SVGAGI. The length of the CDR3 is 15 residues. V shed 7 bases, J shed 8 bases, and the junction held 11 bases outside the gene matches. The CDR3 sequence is CASNSRTGGYHEQFF. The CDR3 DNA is TGTGCCAGCAACTCCCGGACAGGGGGATACCATGAGCAGTTCTTC.

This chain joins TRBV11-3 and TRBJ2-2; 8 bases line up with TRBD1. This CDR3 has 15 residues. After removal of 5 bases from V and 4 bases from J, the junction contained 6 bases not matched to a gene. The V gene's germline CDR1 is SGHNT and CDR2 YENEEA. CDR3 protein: CASSHPGTGTGELFF. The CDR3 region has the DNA TGTGCCAGCAGCCATCCTGGGACAGGCACCGGGGAGCTGTTTTTT.

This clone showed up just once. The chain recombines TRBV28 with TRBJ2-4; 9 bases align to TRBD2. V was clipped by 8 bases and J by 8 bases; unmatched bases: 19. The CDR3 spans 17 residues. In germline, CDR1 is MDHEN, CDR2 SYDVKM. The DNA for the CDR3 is TGTGCCAGCTCCCGGGAAAGCGGGAGGCCCCTCCGGGACATTCAGTACTTC. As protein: CASSRESGRPLRDIQYF.

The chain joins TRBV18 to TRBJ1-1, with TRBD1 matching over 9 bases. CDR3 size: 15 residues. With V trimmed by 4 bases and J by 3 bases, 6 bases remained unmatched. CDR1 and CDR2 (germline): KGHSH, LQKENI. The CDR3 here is CASSLDRGRYTEAFF. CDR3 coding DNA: TGTGCCAGCTCACTGGACAGGGGCAGGTACACTGAAGCTTTCTTT.

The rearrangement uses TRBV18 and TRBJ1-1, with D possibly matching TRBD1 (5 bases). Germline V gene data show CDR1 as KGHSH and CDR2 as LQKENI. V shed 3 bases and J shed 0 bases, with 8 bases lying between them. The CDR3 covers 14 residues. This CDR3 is CASSPEGVNTEAFF. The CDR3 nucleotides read TGTGCCAGCTCACCGGAAGGGGTGAACACTGAAGCTTTCTTT. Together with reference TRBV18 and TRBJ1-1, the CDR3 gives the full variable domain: NAGVMQNPRHLVRRRGQEARLRCSPMKGHSHVYWYRQLPEEGLKFMVYLQKENIIDESGMPKERFSAEFPKEGPSILRIQQVVRGDSAAYFCASSPEGVNTEAFFGQGTRLTVV.